Sequencing of this T cell receptor beta chain was carried out in a study of shared clonotypes between healthy human individuals. Assay: immunoSEQ multiplex PCR; the TCRdb copy retains only in-frame clones and omits some. The data show 950,000 to 1,100,000 clones, roughly 74% seen once. J gave up 8 bases and V 6 bases, and 10 bases lay outside the gene matches. Germline values: CDR1 KGHSH, CDR2 LQKENI. CDR3 size: 15 residues. V gene TRBV18 combines with J gene TRBJ1-4; TRBD1 matches at 9 bases. The clonotype originates from a young man in good health. Some clones in this sample may be carry-over from other donors' samples. Source material: memory CD4+ T cells from PBMCs. The subset denotes: CD45RA-negative fraction. Written as DNA, the CDR3 is TGTGCCAGCTCTCCTGGACAGGGGAGATTAGAAAAACTGTTTTTT. Protein sequence: CASSPGQGRLEKLFF. The whole variable domain, filled in from reference TRBV18 and TRBJ1-4, reads NAGVMQNPRHLVRRRGQEARLRCSPMKGHSHVYWYRQLPEEGLKFMVYLQKENIIDESGMPKERFSAEFPKEGPSILRIQQVVRGDSAAYFCASSPGQGRLEKLFFGSGTQLSVL.